This TCR beta chain was sequenced in a study of cytotoxic CD8 clonotypes in ibrutinib-treated CLL. Whole-study findings and limits: Higher clonality was seen at ibrutinib response and a return toward baseline at progression. Public clonotypes showed up rarely, and on treatment they shrank or held steady.

Notes on this clone: Its antigen remains unidentified.

The CDR3 is 15 residues long. CDR1 is MNHEY, CDR2 SMNVEV, per germline (reference sequence). J lost 2 bases, V lost 3 bases, and 7 bases had no gene match. PBMCs were cryopreserved, and roughly 1.9 micrograms of genomic DNA from them went into TCR beta libraries. Measured with immunoSEQ multiplex PCR; TCRdb has only the in-frame clones, and not every one. The profile covers about 160,000 clones, with about 80% appearing a single time and about 4.5% taken by the ten largest. The chain carries TRBV27 and TRBJ2-7; the match to TRBD2 covers 7 bases. This specimen consisted of PBMCs, obtained after 24 months of ibrutinib treatment. The TCR sequence derives from a human donor with chronic lymphocytic leukemia. The CDR3 DNA reads TGTGCCAGCAGTTTCGGGGCTAGCGGAACCTACGAGCAGTACTTC. Amino acid sequence: CASSFGASGTYEQYF.